One and the same sample provided the 23 T cell receptor beta chains below, sequenced in a study of T cell responses to AZD1222 COVID-19 vaccine. Sequencing was performed with immunoSEQ multiplex PCR; in TCRdb, only in-frame clones are kept and a portion is missing. The sample includes some 180,000 clones, around nine tenths seen only once; the top ten take over 1.5%. This material consisted of peripheral blood, taken on day 0 of AZD1222 vaccination. These receptors all stem from an adult in good health.

This rearrangement joins TRBV25-1 to TRBJ2-5; weak D call: TRBD1 (6 bases). The CDR3 extends over 16 amino acids. CDR1 is MGHDK and CDR2 is SYGVNS in the germline V gene. V was clipped by 6 bases and J by 5 bases, with 22 bases between them. The CDR3 region has the DNA TGTGCCAGCAGCCCCAAAGGGGGTGGGGGATGGGAGACCCAGTACTTC. Translation gives CASSPKGGGGWETQYF.

The chain combines TRBV6-2 or TRBV6-3 with TRBJ1-3, with D uncertain. The CDR3 is made up of 20 amino acids. V was clipped by 2 bases and J by 0 bases, with 23 bases between them. Germline loops: CDR1 MNHEY, CDR2 SVGEGT. This CDR3 is CASSYSSLGSNRDSGNTIYF. The CDR3 nucleotides are TGTGCCAGCAGTTACAGTTCTCTTGGTAGCAACAGAGACTCTGGAAACACCATATATTTT.

The chain links TRBV27 to TRBJ1-1; no clear D. The V and J ends lost 0 bases and 4 bases respectively, with 12 bases between them. This CDR3 spans 15 amino acids. CDR1 is MNHEY and CDR2 is SMNVEV in the germline V gene (reference sequence). The CDR3 region has the DNA TGTGCCAGCAGTTTATCGGCGGGGTTGGCCACTGAAGCTTTCTTT. Protein product: CASSLSAGLATEAFF.

The chain combines TRBV12-5 with TRBJ1-1, with D possibly TRBD1 on 5 matching bases. This CDR3 contains 13 residues. Germline CDR1 reads LGHNT; CDR2 reads FRNRAP. V was pared by 10 bases and J by 5 bases, with 17 bases between. CDR3 DNA sequence: TGTGCTACCACAAGATGGGGCCTAACTGAAGCTTTCTTT. Translation: CATTRWGLTEAFF.

V and J are TRBV7-2 and TRBJ1-5, with D possibly matching TRBD1 (5 bases). The CDR3 loop spans 13 amino acids. V lost 5 bases and J lost 4, with 9 bases in between. Germline assignment: CDR1 SGHTA and CDR2 FQGNSA. CDR3 in amino acids: CASSLRANQPQHF. The DNA for the CDR3 is TGTGCCAGCAGCCTCAGGGCTAATCAGCCCCAGCATTTT.

The gene calls are TRBV2 and TRBJ1-1; D gene ambiguous. Germline V gene lookup returns CDR1 SNHLY and CDR2 FYNNEI. V was pared by 6 bases and J by 7 bases, with 12 bases between. The CDR3 has 12 residues. The CDR3 loop reads CASRIFRDEAFF. The CDR3 DNA follows: TGTGCCAGCAGAATATTCCGGGATGAAGCTTTCTTT.

This chain connects TRBV2 to TRBJ1-2; TRBD1 is a possible D gene (6 bases). V lost 6 bases and J lost 3, with 14 bases in between. The CDR3 consists of 14 residues. Looked up from germline, CDR1 is SNHLY and CDR2 is FYNNEI. Here the CDR3 reads CASSYRAGDYGYTF. The CDR3 DNA reads as TGTGCCAGCAGCTACAGGGCCGGAGACTATGGCTACACCTTC.

V and J are TRBV13 and TRBJ2-3; D gene unclear. V lost 6 bases to trimming and J lost 3 bases, with 10 bases between them. The CDR3 sequence is 13 residues long. Per the germline V gene, CDR1 is PRHDT and CDR2 is FYEKMQ (reference sequence). CDR3 in amino acids: CASRRAPTDTQYF. The DNA for the CDR3 is TGTGCCAGCAGACGGGCCCCGACAGATACGCAGTATTTT. Using reference TRBV13 and TRBJ2-3 for the parts outside the CDR3, the full variable domain is AAGVIQSPRHLIKEKRETATLKCYPIPRHDTVYWYQQGPGQDPQFLISFYEKMQSDKGSIPDRFSAQQFSDYHSELNMSSLELGDSALYFCASRRAPTDTQYFGPGTRLTVL.

CDR3 in DNA: TGTGCCATCAGTGAGTCAATTACGTTGAGCTCCTACAATGAGCAGTTCTTC. Amino acids: CAISESITLSSYNEQFF. This chain links TRBV10-3 with TRBJ2-1, with unresolved D. The V end lost 0 bases, the J end lost 0 bases, and 12 bases lay between the germline ends. The germline gives CDR1 ENHRY, CDR2 SYGVKD. The CDR3 has 17 residues.

V usage is TRBV11-2 and J usage is TRBJ2-1; a possible D gene is TRBD2 (5 bases). With 8 bases removed from V and 0 bases from J, the gap between germline ends came to 17 bases. There are 16 residues in the CDR3. The V gene's germline CDR1 is SGHAT and CDR2 FQNNGV. DNA for the CDR3: TGTGCCAGCTCCCGACTACCGGGGTACTCCTACAATGAGCAGTTCTTC. Amino acids: CASSRLPGYSYNEQFF.

The chain couples TRBV13 to TRBJ2-1; 10 nucleotides align to TRBD2. Germline V lookup: CDR1 PRHDT, CDR2 FYEKMQ (reference sequence). This CDR3 has 15 amino acids. The V gene end was trimmed by 4 bases and the J gene end by 8 bases; junction bases not matched to a gene: 8. The CDR3 DNA follows: TGTGCCAGCAGCTCATTAGCGGGGGGCCGGGATGAGCAGTTCTTC. Translation gives CASSSLAGGRDEQFF.

V is TRBV5-5 and J is TRBJ2-7, with TRBD2 matching 9 bases. CDR3 length equals 13 residues. Germline CDR1 and CDR2: SGHKS and YYEKEE (reference sequence). V gave up 4 bases and J gave up 4 bases; unmatched junction bases: 3. CDR3 sequence reads: CASSVTSGYEQYF. Here the CDR3 DNA reads TGTGCCAGCAGCGTGACTAGCGGTTACGAGCAGTACTTC.

V usage is TRBV14 and J usage is TRBJ1-4; D ambiguous. The CDR3 runs to 15 residues. V gave up 0 bases and J gave up 0 bases, with 5 bases separating them. CDR1 and CDR2 from the germline V gene are SGHDN and FVKESK. CDR3: CASSQERTTNEKLFF. The CDR3 DNA reads as TGTGCCAGCAGCCAAGAGAGAACAACTAATGAAAAACTGTTTTTT.

J is TRBJ2-2 and V is TRBV5-5; the D gene is possibly TRBD1 (5 bases). Germline V gene data show CDR1 as SGHKS and CDR2 as YYEKEE (reference sequence). The CDR3 runs to 15 residues. Trimming removed 4 bases from V and 1 base from J, with 11 bases in between. CDR3 loop: CASSVSTENTGELFF. The CDR3 DNA reads as TGTGCCAGCAGCGTTTCGACAGAGAACACCGGGGAGCTGTTTTTT.

J is TRBJ1-2 and V is TRBV7-8; 7 bases fit TRBD1. The CDR3 loop spans 16 amino acids. Germline-derived CDR1 and CDR2 are SGHVS and FQNEAQ. The ends lost 1 base at V and 5 bases at J; junction bases unmatched: 10. The DNA for the CDR3 is TGTGCCAGCAGCTTAGGGCCGCTACCCAGGGGGTATGGCTACACCTTC. Encoded protein: CASSLGPLPRGYGYTF. The variable domain in full, completed from reference TRBV7-8 and TRBJ1-2, reads GAGVSQSPRYKVAKRGQDVALRCDPISGHVSLFWYQQALGQGPEFLTYFQNEAQLDKSGLPSDRFFAERPEGSVSTLKIQRTQQEDSAVYLCASSLGPLPRGYGYTFGSGTRLTVV.

The chain couples TRBV6-5 to TRBJ2-7; TRBD2 is a possible D gene (6 bases). The length of the CDR3 is 15 residues. V was trimmed by 5 bases and J by 1 base, leaving 15 bases between them. CDR1 is MNHEY, CDR2 SVGAGI, per germline. The chain's CDR3 is CASSHLGGNSYEQYF. The CDR3 DNA follows: TGTGCCAGCAGTCACCTTGGGGGGAATTCCTACGAGCAGTACTTC.

The genes are TRBV30 and TRBJ1-3; TRBD1 aligns across 8 bases. V lost 2 bases and J lost 4; bases outside the gene matches: 7. The CDR3 has 15 amino acids. Germline-derived CDR1 and CDR2 are GTSNPN and SVGIG (reference sequence). The CDR3 DNA sequence: TGTGCCTGGAGTTACCAGGGGGCCGGAGGAAACACCATATATTTT. Protein product: CAWSYQGAGGNTIYF.

The chain couples TRBV29-1 to TRBJ1-3; no definite D call. Trimming left V 4 bases short and J 2 bases short, with 9 bases between. This CDR3 comprises 13 residues. Germline V gene lookup returns CDR1 SQVTM and CDR2 ANQGSEA. Here the CDR3 reads CSVAGDTGNTIYF. The CDR3 coding sequence is TGCAGCGTTGCGGGAGACACTGGAAACACCATATATTTT.

This clone was observed a single time. This chain uses TRBV19 with TRBJ2-7, with TRBD2 matching over 9 bases. V lost 5 bases, J lost 6 bases, and 8 bases stayed unmatched. The length of the CDR3 is 14 residues. The germline V gene encodes CDR1 LNHDA and CDR2 SQIVND (reference sequence). The CDR3 DNA sequence: TGTGCCAGTAGTTCCATAGCGGGAGTCGGCGAGCAGTACTTC. Its translation: CASSSIAGVGEQYF.

The chain joins TRBV9 to TRBJ2-2, with 7 bases that match TRBD2. The length of the CDR3 is 15 residues. Trimming removed 9 bases from V and 1 base from J; junction bases left unmatched: 9. The germline CDR1 and CDR2 sequences are SGDLS and YYNGEE. The CDR3 coding sequence is TGTGCCACCACACGGGCTAGCGGGAACACCGGGGAGCTGTTTTTT. Residues: CATTRASGNTGELFF. Looking up the rest from reference TRBV9 and TRBJ2-2 gives the full variable domain: DSGVTQTPKHLITATGQRVTLRCSPRSGDLSVYWYQQSLDQGLQFLIQYYNGEERAKGNILERFSAQQFPDLHSELNLSSLELGDSALYFCATTRASGNTGELFFGEGSRLTVL.

J is TRBJ2-5 and V is TRBV6-5, with D possibly being TRBD1 or TRBD2 (5 bases each). CDR3 length: 14 residues. Germline-derived CDR1 and CDR2 are MNHEY and SVGAGI. Trimming shortened V by 7 bases and J by 2 bases, and 14 bases separated the two germline ends. The CDR3 sequence: CASTATGTQETQYF. CDR3 DNA: TGTGCCAGCACCGCCACGGGGACGCAAGAGACCCAGTACTTC.

The V gene is TRBV5-1, the J gene TRBJ2-5; 8 bases are shared with TRBD1. The ends lost 6 bases at V and 2 bases at J; junction bases unmatched: 9. The germline V gene has CDR1 SGHRS and CDR2 YFSETQ. The CDR3 consists of 15 residues. CDR3 sequence reads: CASTRGRGLQETQYF. The CDR3 region has the DNA TGCGCCAGCACTAGGGGCAGGGGGCTACAAGAGACCCAGTACTTC.

This clone was observed a few times. The genes are TRBV30 and TRBJ1-6; weak D call: TRBD1 (5 bases). V dropped 4 bases and J dropped 9 bases, with 16 bases sitting between them. Germline CDR1 and CDR2: GTSNPN and SVGIG (reference sequence). The CDR3 extends over 14 amino acids. The CDR3 loop reads CAWTSSGRSSPLHF. The CDR3 region has the DNA TGTGCCTGGACAAGCTCAGGGAGGAGTTCACCCCTCCACTTT.